The 4 T cell receptor beta chains presented below share a single source sample, sequenced in a study of cytomegalovirus exposure and HLA in healthy donors (dated by TCRdb to 2017 to 2019). The library was generated by the immunoSEQ multiplex PCR assay. For the multiplex PCR, a mixture combining 60 forward primers for TCR Vbeta segments and 13 reverse primers for TCR Jbeta segments was used. The table comes from immuneACCESS by way of TCRdb, which keeps in-frame sequences with V and J called. Part of the clones is missing from these tables; in studies checked, under half for an unresolved V gene and the rest for unknown reasons. The sample yields approximately 170,000 clones; approximately 78% were counted once. The ten largest make up less than 2.5% of the sample. The sequencing input was PBMCs. The receptors were sampled from a male donor in good health and CMV-seronegative.

CDR3 nucleotides: TGCAGCGGTACAGCGGCCGCGAACACCGGGGAGCTGTTTTTT. This sequence encodes CSGTAAANTGELFF. The chain combines TRBV29-1 with TRBJ2-2, with D possibly TRBD2 on 5 matching bases. The CDR3 is 14 amino acids. The V gene lost 7 bases and the J gene lost 0 bases, with 12 bases spanning the gap. Germline CDR1 and CDR2: SQVTM and ANQGSEA.

V usage is TRBV7-3 and J usage is TRBJ2-3; possibly TRBD1 for D (7 bases). V was pared by 6 bases and J by 0 bases, with 13 bases between. Germline loops: CDR1 SGHTA, CDR2 FQGTGA. This CDR3 spans 15 amino acids. CDR3 DNA: TGTGCCAGCAGTCTCCAGGGGGGTAGCACAGATACGCAGTATTTT. As protein: CASSLQGGSTDTQYF.

This clone occurred a few times. The chain is built from TRBV6-5 and TRBJ2-7, with 9 bases identical to TRBD1. Losses at the gene ends were 0 bases for V and 2 bases for J; bases not matched to a gene: 5. Per germline, CDR1 MNHEY and CDR2 SVGAGI. CDR3 length: 16 amino acids. The CDR3 is CASSYSRDREAYEQYF. The CDR3 DNA follows: TGTGCCAGCAGTTACTCACGGGACAGGGAGGCCTACGAGCAGTACTTC.

The V call is TRBV30, the J call TRBJ1-2, with a weak D call TRBD1 (6 bases). The germline CDR1 and CDR2 sequences are GTSNPN and SVGIG (reference sequence). The CDR3 runs to 12 residues. V lost 4 bases to trimming and J lost 4 bases, with 10 bases between them. CDR3 protein: CAWIQGSYGYTF. The CDR3 DNA is TGTGCCTGGATCCAGGGGAGCTATGGCTACACCTTC.